Following are 21 T cell receptor beta chains from one sample sequenced in a study of blood T cell repertoires in COVID-19. Measured with immunoSEQ multiplex PCR; TCRdb has only the in-frame clones, and not every one. The data contain 300,000 to 350,000 clones, 90% of them singletons. Sequencing input: peripheral blood. The receptors here all came from a woman in her thirties with COVID-19, enrolled during active disease.

The rearrangement uses TRBV6-1 and TRBJ2-7; TRBD2 agrees at 8 bases. J gave up 2 bases and V 3 bases, and 9 bases lay outside the gene matches. Germline lookup yields CDR1 MNHNS and CDR2 SASEGT. This CDR3 spans 16 amino acids. CDR3 coding DNA: TGTGCCAGCAGTGAGGGACCGACTAGCGCCACCTACGAGCAGTACTTC. It translates to CASSEGPTSATYEQYF.

The J gene is TRBJ2-7, the V gene TRBV9; TRBD1 might be the D (6 bases). This CDR3 is 17 amino acids long. The V and J ends lost 2 bases and 0 bases respectively, with 18 bases between them. Germline values: CDR1 SGDLS, CDR2 YYNGEE. In DNA, the CDR3 is TGTGCCAGCAGCGTTCACGGGGCAGGGGTCAGCTCCTACGAGCAGTACTTC. Its translation: CASSVHGAGVSSYEQYF.

CDR3 in DNA: TGTGCCATCAGTATATCCGGGACAGGGGAAAACGAGCAGTACTTC. Its translation is CAISISGTGENEQYF. The rearrangement links TRBV10-3 to TRBJ2-7, with 10 bases fitting TRBD1. The CDR3 length is 15 residues. Looked up from germline, CDR1 is ENHRY and CDR2 is SYGVKD. V dropped 5 bases and J dropped 5; count of bases not matched to a gene: 9.

This clone was picked up a small number of times. This chain connects TRBV30 to TRBJ1-5; no definite D call. The CDR3 is 13 residues long. V lost 2 bases to trimming and J lost 3 bases, with 8 bases between them. In germline, CDR1 is GTSNPN, CDR2 SVGIG (reference sequence). The CDR3 loop reads CAWSKQLNQPQHF. The CDR3 coding sequence is TGTGCCTGGAGTAAACAGCTCAATCAGCCCCAGCATTTT.

The rearrangement uses TRBV7-9 and TRBJ1-1; possibly TRBD1 for D (6 bases). The CDR3 spans 14 residues. Trimming removed 7 bases at V and 4 bases at J, with 16 bases between. Per the germline V gene, CDR1 is SEHNR and CDR2 is FQNEAQ (reference sequence). Here the CDR3 DNA reads TGTGCCAGCACCCTACAGGGTGGGGCCACTGAAGCTTTCTTT. Protein product: CASTLQGGATEAFF.

This clone was found a few times. This specimen includes other DNA sequences encoding the same CDR3. The chain employs TRBV5-1 and TRBJ1-4; 7 nucleotides agree with TRBD1. The CDR3 extends over 15 amino acids. V shed 0 bases and J 5 bases; nucleotides not matched to a gene: 4. Germline V gives CDR1 SGHRS, CDR2 YFSETQ. The CDR3 sequence: CASSLAGTVNEKLFF. For the CDR3, the DNA is TGCGCCAGCAGCTTGGCCGGGACAGTAAATGAAAAACTGTTTTTT.

J is TRBJ2-7 and V is TRBV7-8; D call uncertain. V was pared by 3 bases and J by 5 bases, with 8 bases between. CDR1 is SGHVS, CDR2 FQNEAQ, per germline. The CDR3 covers 12 residues. CDR3 nucleotide sequence: TGTGCCAGCAGCTTCAACTACGACGAGCAGTACTTC. Its translation is CASSFNYDEQYF.

This clone came up a few times. The rearrangement joins TRBV10-1 to TRBJ2-7; 10 nucleotides align to TRBD1. CDR1 and CDR2 (germline): WNHNN, SYGVQD (reference sequence). This CDR3 is 15 amino acids long. V lost 5 bases, J lost 5 bases, and 9 bases stayed unmatched. The CDR3 DNA follows: TGCGCCAGCAGTCCGATAGGGACAGGGGACAACGAGCAGTACTTC. Translating it yields CASSPIGTGDNEQYF.

The chain carries TRBV24-1 and TRBJ1-1; D is possibly TRBD1 (5 bases). Trimming cost V 7 bases and J 12 bases, with 14 bases left between them. Germline V lookup: CDR1 KGHDR, CDR2 SFDVKD. The CDR3 spans 11 residues. The CDR3 region is CATSLGGRSFF. The CDR3 DNA reads as TGTGCCACCAGCCTGGGGGGTAGATCTTTCTTT.

J is TRBJ2-1 and V is TRBV18; perhaps TRBD2 as D (5 bases). CDR1 is KGHSH and CDR2 is LQKENI in the germline V gene. The CDR3 contains 15 residues. Trimming cost V 6 bases and J 5 bases, with 17 bases left between them. The CDR3: CASSLFEARDNEQFF. The CDR3 DNA reads as TGTGCCAGCTCCCTCTTTGAGGCGAGGGACAATGAGCAGTTCTTC.

The chain links TRBV30 to TRBJ1-1; TRBD1 agrees at 9 bases. The CDR3 sequence is 13 residues long. J gave up 3 bases and V 3 bases, and 2 bases lay outside the gene matches. Germline lookup yields CDR1 GTSNPN and CDR2 SVGIG (reference sequence). In DNA, the CDR3 is TGTGCCTGGAGGGACAGGGGTGACACTGAAGCTTTCTTT. Amino acid sequence: CAWRDRGDTEAFF.

V is TRBV30 and J is TRBJ1-5; no definite D call. The CDR3 runs 13 residues. V shed 2 bases and J shed 7 bases, with 12 bases lying between them. Germline values: CDR1 GTSNPN, CDR2 SVGIG (reference sequence). In DNA, the CDR3 is TGTGCCTGGAGTCCTGATCGGTTGCAGCCCCAGCATTTT. This gives the protein CAWSPDRLQPQHF.

The genes are TRBV6-6 and TRBJ2-4, with no clear D. The CDR3 extends over 14 amino acids. Germline loops: CDR1 MNHNY, CDR2 SVGAGI (reference sequence). Trimming took off 7 bases at V and 1 base at J, with 11 bases between the two ends. CDR3 in DNA: TGTGCCAGCATGCCAGGTCGCGCCAAAAACATTCAGTACTTC. Protein: CASMPGRAKNIQYF.

The V call is TRBV4-1, the J call TRBJ1-5; D remains unclear. The V gene's germline CDR1 is MGHRA and CDR2 YSYEKL. The CDR3 is 13 amino acids. V lost 1 base and J 9 bases, leaving 10 bases between the germline ends. CDR3 loop: CASSQVGRPPQHF. The CDR3 nucleotides read TGCGCCAGCAGCCAAGTTGGCCGTCCGCCCCAGCATTTT.

The chain has TRBV2 and TRBJ2-3, with TRBD2 matching over 10 bases. CDR3 size: 16 residues. Per the germline V gene, CDR1 is SNHLY and CDR2 is FYNNEI. V lost 4 bases and J lost 4; bases outside the gene matches: 8. In DNA, the CDR3 is TGTGCCAGCAGTGTTCTAGCGGGAGATTCGGCAGATACGCAGTATTTT. This sequence encodes CASSVLAGDSADTQYF.

The V call is TRBV5-6, the J call TRBJ2-7; D possibly corresponds to TRBD1 (6 bases). V was pared by 0 bases and J by 3 bases, with 16 bases between. The CDR3 sequence is 16 residues long. Germline V gives CDR1 SGHDT, CDR2 YYEEEE. The CDR3 DNA reads TGTGCCAGCAGCTTGGCACAGGGATCTCTGAACTACGAGCAGTACTTC. It encodes CASSLAQGSLNYEQYF.

This chain uses TRBV12-5 with TRBJ1-1; D gene uncertain. Germline assignment: CDR1 LGHNT and CDR2 FRNRAP. Between the trimmed V and J ends, which lost 5 bases and 0 bases, there was a span of 7 bases. This CDR3 spans 13 amino acids. The DNA of the CDR3 is TGTGCTAGTGGTCCAGACATGAACACTGAAGCTTTCTTT. Residues: CASGPDMNTEAFF.

This clone has only one observation. The chain has TRBV3-1 (or the pseudogene TRBV3-2) and TRBJ1-1; tentatively, D is TRBD1 (5 bases). CDR3 length equals 14 residues. CDR1 is LGHDT, CDR2 YNNKEL, per germline (reference sequence). Trimming took 1 base from V and 1 from J, leaving 7 bases between them. CDR3 amino acids: CASSQAGGNTEAFF. In nucleotides, the CDR3 is TGTGCCAGCAGCCAAGCCGGGGGGAACACTGAAGCTTTCTTT.

This chain links TRBV5-1 with TRBJ2-1, with 10 bases matching TRBD1. Per germline, CDR1 SGHRS and CDR2 YFSETQ. Trimming cost V 4 bases and J 8 bases; bases outside gene matches: 18. CDR3 length: 18 amino acids. CDR3 coding DNA: TGCGCCAGCAGCAGAACACCCCCGGGACAGGGGACTAATCATGAGCAGTTCTTC. Translating gives CASSRTPPGQGTNHEQFF.

The DNA of the CDR3 is TGTGCCAGCAGTTTTCGGGGTTCGGGACAGCCCCAGCATTTT. Translation gives CASSFRGSGQPQHF. J is TRBJ1-5 and V is TRBV28, with D unresolved. CDR3 length: 14 amino acids. With 3 bases removed from V and 7 bases from J, the gap between germline ends came to 13 bases. The germline V gene has CDR1 MDHEN and CDR2 SYDVKM.

This clone was seen more than once but under ten times. The chain is built from TRBV4-1 and TRBJ1-4; D uncertain. V was shortened by 2 bases and J by 0 bases, with 7 bases between the two germline ends. Germline lookup yields CDR1 MGHRA and CDR2 YSYEKL. The CDR3 is 15 amino acids. The DNA for the CDR3 is TGCGCCAGCAGCCAACCGGGGTCAACTAATGAAAAACTGTTTTTT. Protein sequence: CASSQPGSTNEKLFF.